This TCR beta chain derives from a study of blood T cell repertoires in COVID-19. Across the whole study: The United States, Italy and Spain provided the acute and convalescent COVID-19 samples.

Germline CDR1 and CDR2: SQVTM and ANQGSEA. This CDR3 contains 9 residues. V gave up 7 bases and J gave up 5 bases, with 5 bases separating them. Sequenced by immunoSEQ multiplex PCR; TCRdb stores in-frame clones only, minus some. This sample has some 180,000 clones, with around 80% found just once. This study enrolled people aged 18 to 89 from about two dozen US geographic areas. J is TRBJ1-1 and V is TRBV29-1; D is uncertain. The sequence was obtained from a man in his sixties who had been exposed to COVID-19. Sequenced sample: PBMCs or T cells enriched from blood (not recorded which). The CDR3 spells CSGGTEAFF. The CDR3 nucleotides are TGCAGCGGCGGAACTGAAGCTTTCTTT.